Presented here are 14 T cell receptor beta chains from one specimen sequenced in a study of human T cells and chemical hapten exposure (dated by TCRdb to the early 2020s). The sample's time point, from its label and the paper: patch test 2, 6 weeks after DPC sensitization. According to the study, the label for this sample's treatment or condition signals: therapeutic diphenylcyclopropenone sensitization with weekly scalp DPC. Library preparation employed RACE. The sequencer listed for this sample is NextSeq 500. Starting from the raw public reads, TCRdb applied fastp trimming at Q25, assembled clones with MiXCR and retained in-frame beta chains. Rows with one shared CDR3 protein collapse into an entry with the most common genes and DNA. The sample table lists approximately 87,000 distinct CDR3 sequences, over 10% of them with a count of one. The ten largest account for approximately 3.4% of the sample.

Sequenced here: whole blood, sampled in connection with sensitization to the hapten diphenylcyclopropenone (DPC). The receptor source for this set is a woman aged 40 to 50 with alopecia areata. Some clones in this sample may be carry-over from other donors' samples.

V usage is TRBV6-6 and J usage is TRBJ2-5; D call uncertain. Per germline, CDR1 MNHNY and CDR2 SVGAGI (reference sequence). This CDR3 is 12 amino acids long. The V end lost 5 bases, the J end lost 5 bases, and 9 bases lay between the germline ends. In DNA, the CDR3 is TGTGCCAGCAGTGCCGAAGCGGAGACCCAGTACTTC. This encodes CASSAEAETQYF.

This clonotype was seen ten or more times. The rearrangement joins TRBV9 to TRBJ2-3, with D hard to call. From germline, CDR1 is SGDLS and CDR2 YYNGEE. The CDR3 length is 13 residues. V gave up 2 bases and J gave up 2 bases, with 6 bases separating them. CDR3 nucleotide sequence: TGTGCCAGCAGCGTGACAATCACAGATACGCAGTATTTT. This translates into CASSVTITDTQYF. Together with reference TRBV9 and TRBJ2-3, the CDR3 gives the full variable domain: DSGVTQTPKHLITATGQRVTLRCSPRSGDLSVYWYQQSLDQGLQFLIQYYNGEERAKGNILERFSAQQFPDLHSELNLSSLELGDSALYFCASSVTITDTQYFGPGTRLTVL.

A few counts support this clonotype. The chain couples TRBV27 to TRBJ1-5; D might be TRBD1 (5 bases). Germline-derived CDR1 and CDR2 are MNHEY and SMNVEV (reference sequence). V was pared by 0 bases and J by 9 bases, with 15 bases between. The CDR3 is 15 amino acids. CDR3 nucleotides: TGTGCCAGCAGTTTATCATTCGGGGCGGGCGGGCCCCAGCATTTT. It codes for CASSLSFGAGGPQHF.

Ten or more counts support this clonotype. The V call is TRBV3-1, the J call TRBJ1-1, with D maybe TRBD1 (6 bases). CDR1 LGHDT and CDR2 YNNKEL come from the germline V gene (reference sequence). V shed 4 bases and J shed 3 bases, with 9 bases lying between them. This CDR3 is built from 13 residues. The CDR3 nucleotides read TGTGCCAGCAGCCGCGCAGGGGACACTGAAGCTTTCTTT. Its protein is CASSRAGDTEAFF.

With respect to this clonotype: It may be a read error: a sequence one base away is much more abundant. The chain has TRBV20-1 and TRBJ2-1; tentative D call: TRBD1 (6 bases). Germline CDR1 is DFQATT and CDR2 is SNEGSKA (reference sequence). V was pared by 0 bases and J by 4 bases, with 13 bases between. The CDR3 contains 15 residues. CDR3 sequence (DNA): TGCAGTGCTAGAGATATCAACAGGGATTACAATGAGCAGTTCTTC. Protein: CSARDINRDYNEQFF.

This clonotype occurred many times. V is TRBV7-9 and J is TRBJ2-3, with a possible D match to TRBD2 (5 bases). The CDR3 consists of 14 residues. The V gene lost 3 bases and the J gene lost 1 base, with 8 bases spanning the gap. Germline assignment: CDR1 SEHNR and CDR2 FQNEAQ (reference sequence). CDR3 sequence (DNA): TGTGCCAGCAGCTTCGTCGGGGGCACAGATACGCAGTATTTT. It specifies CASSFVGGTDTQYF.

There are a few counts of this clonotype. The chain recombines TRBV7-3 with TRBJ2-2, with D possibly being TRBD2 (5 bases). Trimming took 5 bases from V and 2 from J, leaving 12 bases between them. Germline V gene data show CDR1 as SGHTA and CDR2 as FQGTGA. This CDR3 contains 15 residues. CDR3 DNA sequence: TGTGCCAGCAGCCCGGACGGGGTCAACACCGGGGAGCTGTTTTTT. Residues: CASSPDGVNTGELFF.

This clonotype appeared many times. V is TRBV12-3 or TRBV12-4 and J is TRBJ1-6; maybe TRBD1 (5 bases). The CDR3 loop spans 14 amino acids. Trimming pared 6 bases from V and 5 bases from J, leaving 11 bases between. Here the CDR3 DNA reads TGTGCCAGCAGGGGGACGGCAAATAATTCACCCCTCCACTTT. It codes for CASRGTANNSPLHF.

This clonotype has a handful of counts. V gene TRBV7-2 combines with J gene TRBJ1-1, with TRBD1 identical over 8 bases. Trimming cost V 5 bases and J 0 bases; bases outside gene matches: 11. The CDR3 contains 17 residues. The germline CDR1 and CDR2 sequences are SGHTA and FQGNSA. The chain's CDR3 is CASSPHPDRDLNTEAFF. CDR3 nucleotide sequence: TGTGCCAGCAGCCCCCATCCGGACAGGGATTTGAACACTGAAGCTTTCTTT.

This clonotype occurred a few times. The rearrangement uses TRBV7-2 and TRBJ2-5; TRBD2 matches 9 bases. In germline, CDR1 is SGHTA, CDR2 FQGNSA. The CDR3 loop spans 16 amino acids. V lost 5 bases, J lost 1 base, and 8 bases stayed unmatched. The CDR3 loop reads CASSRRGTSSQETQYF. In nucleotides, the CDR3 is TGTGCCAGCAGCCGCCGCGGGACTAGCAGCCAAGAGACCCAGTACTTC.

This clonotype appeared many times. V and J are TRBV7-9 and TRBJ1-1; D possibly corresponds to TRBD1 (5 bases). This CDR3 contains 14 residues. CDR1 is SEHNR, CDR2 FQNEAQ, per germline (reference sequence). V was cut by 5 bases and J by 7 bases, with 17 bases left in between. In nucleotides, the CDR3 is TGTGCCAGCAGCCCTGGGGCCCTCGAGGGTGAAGCTTTCTTT. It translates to CASSPGALEGEAFF. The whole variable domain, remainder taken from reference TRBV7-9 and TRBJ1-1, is DTGVSQNPRHKITKRGQNVTFRCDPISEHNRLYWYRQTLGQGPEFLTYFQNEAQLEKSRLLSDRFSAERPKGSFSTLEIQRTEQGDSAMYLCASSPGALEGEAFFGQGTRLTVV.

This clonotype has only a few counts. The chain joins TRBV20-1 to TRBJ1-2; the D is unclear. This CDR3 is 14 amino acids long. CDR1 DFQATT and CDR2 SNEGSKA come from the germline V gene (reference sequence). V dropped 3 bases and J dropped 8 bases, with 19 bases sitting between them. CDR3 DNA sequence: TGCAGTGCTAGTACCGGACGCCAAGCTGCCGGCTACACCTTC. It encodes CSASTGRQAAGYTF.

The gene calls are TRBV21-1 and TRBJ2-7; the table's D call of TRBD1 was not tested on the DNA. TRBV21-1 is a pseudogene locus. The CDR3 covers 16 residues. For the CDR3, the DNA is TGTGCCAGCAGCAAAGGCGGGACGGGACCGATTCGGGAGCAGTACTTC. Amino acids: CASSKGGTGPIREQYF.

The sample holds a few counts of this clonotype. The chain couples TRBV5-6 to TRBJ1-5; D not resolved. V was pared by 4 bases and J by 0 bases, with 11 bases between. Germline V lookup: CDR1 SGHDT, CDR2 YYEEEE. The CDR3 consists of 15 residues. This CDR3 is CASSPAGNSNQPQHF. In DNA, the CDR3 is TGTGCCAGCAGCCCTGCCGGGAATAGCAATCAGCCCCAGCATTTT.